The clone carrying this T cell receptor beta chain was observed at least ten times. TCRdb reanalysed the 5' RACE reads using MiXCR and keeps one entry per CDR3 protein. The table includes about 150,000 distinct CDR3 sequences, 5% to 8% detected once. The sample is drawn from a study of T cells after yellow fever vaccination. The sequencing used CD4+ T cells sorted from PBMCs, collected 10 days after the yellow fever booster vaccination. This TCR derives from a man younger than 40 who received the YFV17D yellow fever vaccine.

CDR3 in amino acids: CSKRLAGVETQYF. CDR3 nucleotides: TGCAGTAAGAGACTAGCGGGAGTAGAGACCCAGTACTTC. The chain carries TRBV20-1 and TRBJ2-5; 12 nucleotides line up with TRBD2. Trimming removed 8 bases from V and 4 bases from J; junction bases left unmatched: 5. CDR3 length: 13 amino acids. From germline, CDR1 is DFQATT and CDR2 SNEGSKA (reference sequence).